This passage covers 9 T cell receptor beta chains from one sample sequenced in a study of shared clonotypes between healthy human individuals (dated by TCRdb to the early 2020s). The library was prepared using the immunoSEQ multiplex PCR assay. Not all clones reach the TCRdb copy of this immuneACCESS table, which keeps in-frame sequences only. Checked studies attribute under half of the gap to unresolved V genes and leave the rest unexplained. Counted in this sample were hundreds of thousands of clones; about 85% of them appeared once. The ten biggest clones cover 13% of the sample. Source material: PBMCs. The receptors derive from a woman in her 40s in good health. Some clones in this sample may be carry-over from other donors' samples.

The CDR3 region is CSVEMRLAGDGEQFF. CDR3 sequence (DNA): TGCAGCGTTGAGATGAGACTAGCGGGAGACGGTGAGCAGTTCTTC. The genes are TRBV29-1 and TRBJ2-1; the match to TRBD2 covers 12 bases. V shed 3 bases, J shed 9 bases, and the junction held 9 bases outside the gene matches. This CDR3 has 15 residues. The germline CDR1 and CDR2 sequences are SQVTM and ANQGSEA.

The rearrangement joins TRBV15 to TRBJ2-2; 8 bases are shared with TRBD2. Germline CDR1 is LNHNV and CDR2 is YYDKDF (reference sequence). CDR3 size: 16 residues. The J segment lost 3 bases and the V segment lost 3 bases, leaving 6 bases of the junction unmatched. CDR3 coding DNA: TGTGCCACCAGCAGGAGCGGGAGTTTAGACACCGGGGAGCTGTTTTTT. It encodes CATSRSGSLDTGELFF.

The CDR3 DNA is TGTGCCAGCTCACCACCGTCCAGAGAGGCTTTCTTT. Its protein is CASSPPSREAFF. The V call is TRBV18, the J call TRBJ1-1; D remains unclear. This CDR3 contains 12 residues. From germline, CDR1 is KGHSH and CDR2 LQKENI. The V gene lost 0 bases and the J gene lost 11 bases, with 10 bases spanning the gap.

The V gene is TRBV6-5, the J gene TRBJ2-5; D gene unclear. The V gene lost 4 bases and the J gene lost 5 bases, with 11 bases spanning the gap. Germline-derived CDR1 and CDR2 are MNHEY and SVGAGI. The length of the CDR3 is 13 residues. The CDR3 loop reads CASSFRRLETQYF. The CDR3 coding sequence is TGTGCCAGCAGTTTCCGGAGATTGGAGACCCAGTACTTC.

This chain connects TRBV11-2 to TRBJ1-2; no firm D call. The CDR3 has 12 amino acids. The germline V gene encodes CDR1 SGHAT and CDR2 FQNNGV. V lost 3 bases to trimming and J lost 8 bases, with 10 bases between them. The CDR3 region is CASSFSGRGYTF. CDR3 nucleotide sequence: TGTGCCAGCAGCTTTTCGGGTAGAGGCTACACCTTC.

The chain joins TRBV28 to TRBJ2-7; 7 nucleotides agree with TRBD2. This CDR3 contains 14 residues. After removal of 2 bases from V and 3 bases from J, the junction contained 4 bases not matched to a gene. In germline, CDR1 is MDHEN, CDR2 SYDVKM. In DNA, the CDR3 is TGTGCCAGCAGTTTACTGCGGGAGATCTACGAGCAGTACTTC. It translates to CASSLLREIYEQYF.

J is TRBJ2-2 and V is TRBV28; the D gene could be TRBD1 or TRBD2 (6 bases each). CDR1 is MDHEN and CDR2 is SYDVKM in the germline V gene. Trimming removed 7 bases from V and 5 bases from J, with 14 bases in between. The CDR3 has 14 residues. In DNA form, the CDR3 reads TGTGCCAGCATGATAGGGGGGTGGACCGGGGAGCTGTTTTTT. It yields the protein CASMIGGWTGELFF. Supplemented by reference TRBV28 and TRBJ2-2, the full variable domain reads DVKVTQSSRYLVKRTGEKVFLECVQDMDHENMFWYRQDPGLGLRLIYFSYDVKMKEKGDIPEGYSVSREKKERFSLILESASTNQTSMYLCASMIGGWTGELFFGEGSRLTVL.

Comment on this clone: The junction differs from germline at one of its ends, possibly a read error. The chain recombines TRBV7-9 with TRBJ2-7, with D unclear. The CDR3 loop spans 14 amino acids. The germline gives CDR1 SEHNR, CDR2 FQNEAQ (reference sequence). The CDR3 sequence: CASSPSRASSEQYF. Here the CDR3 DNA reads TGTGCCAGCAGCCCATCCCGGGCATCCTCCGAGCAGTACTTC.

Here the CDR3 reads CASNRIQGDNGYTF. The CDR3 nucleotides read TGCGCCAGCAACCGGATACAGGGAGATAATGGCTACACCTTC. V and J are TRBV5-1 and TRBJ1-2; D might be TRBD1 (6 bases). CDR1 is SGHRS and CDR2 is YFSETQ in the germline V gene. This CDR3 contains 14 residues. The V gene lost 6 bases and the J gene lost 6 bases, with 18 bases spanning the gap.